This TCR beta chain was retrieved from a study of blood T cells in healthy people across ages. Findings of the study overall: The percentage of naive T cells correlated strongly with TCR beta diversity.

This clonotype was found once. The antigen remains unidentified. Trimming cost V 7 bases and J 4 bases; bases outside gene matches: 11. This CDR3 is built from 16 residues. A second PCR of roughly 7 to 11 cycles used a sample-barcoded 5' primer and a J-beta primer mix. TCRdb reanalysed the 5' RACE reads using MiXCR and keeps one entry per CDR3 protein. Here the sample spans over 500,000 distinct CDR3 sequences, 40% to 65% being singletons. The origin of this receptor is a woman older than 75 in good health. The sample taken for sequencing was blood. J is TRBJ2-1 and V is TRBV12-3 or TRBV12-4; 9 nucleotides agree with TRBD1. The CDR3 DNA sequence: TGTGCCAGCATCCGAGAAAACAGGGGGCGGTACAATGAGCAGTTCTTC. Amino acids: CASIRENRGRYNEQFF.